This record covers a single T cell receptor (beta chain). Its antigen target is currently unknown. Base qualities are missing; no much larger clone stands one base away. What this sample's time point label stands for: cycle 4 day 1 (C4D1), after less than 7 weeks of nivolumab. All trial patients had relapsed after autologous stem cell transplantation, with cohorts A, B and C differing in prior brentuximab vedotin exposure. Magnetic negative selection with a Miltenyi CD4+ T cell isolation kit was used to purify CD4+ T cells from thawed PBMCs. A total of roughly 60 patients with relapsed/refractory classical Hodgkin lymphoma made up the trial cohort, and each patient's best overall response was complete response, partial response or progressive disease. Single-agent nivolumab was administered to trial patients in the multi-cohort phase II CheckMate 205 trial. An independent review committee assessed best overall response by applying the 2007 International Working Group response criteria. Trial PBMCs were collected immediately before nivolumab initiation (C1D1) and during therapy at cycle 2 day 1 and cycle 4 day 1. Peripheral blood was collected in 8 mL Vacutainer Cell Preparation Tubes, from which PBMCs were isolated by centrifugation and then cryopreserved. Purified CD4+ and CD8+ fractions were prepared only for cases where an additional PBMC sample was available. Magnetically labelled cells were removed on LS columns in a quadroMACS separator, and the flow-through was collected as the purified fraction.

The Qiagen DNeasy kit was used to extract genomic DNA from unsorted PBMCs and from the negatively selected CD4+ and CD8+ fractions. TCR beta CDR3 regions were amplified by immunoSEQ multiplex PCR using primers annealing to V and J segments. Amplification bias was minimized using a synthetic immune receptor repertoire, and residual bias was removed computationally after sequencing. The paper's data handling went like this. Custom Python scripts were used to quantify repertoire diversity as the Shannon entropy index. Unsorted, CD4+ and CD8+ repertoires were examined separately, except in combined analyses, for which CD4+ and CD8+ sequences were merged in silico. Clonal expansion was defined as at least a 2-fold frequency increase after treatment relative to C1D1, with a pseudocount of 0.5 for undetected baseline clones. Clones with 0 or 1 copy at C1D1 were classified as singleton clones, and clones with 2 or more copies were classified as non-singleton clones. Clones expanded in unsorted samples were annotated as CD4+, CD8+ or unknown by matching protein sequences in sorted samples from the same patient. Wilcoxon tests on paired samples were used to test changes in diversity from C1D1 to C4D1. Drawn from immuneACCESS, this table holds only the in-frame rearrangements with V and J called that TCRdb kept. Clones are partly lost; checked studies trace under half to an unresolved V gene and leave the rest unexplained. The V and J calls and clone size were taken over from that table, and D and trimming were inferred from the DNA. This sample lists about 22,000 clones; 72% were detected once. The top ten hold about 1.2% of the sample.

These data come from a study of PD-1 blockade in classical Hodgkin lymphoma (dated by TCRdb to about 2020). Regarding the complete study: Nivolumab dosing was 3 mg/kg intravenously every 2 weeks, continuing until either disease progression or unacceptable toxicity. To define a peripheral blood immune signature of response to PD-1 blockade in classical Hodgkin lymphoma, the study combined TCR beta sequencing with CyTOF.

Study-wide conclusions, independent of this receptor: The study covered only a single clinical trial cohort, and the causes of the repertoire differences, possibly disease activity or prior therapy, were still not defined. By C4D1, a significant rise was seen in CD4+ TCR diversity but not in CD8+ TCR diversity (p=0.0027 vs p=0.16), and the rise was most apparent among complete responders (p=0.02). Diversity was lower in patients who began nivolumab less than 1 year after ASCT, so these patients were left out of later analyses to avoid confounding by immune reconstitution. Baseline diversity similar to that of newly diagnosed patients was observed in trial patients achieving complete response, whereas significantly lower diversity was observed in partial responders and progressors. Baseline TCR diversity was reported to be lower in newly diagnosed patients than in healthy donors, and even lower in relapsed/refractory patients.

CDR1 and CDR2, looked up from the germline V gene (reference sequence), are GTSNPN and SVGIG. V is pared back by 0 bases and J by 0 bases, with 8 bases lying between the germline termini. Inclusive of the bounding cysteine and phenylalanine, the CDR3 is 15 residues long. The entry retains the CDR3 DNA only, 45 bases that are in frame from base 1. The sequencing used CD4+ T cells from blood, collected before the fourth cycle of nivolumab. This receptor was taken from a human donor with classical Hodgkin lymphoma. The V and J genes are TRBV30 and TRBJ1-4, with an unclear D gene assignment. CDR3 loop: CAWSVALTTNEKLFF. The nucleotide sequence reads TGTGCCTGGAGTGTGGCCCTTACAACTAATGAAAAACTGTTTTTT.